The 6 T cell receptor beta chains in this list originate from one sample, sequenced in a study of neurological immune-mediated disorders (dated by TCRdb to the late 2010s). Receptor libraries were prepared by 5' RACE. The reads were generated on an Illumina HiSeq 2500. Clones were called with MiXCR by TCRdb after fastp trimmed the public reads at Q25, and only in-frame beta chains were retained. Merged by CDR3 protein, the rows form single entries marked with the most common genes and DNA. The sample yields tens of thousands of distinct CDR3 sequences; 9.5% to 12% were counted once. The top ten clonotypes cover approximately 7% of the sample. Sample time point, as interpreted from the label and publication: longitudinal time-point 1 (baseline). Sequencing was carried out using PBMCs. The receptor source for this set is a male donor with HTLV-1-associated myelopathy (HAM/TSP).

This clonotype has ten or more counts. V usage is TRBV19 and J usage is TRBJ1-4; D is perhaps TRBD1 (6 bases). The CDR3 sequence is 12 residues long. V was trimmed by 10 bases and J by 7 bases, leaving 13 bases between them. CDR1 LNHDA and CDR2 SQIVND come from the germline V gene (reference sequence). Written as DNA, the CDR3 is TGTGCCACTGGGGGCCTACGTGAAAAACTGTTTTTT. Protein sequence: CATGGLREKLFF.

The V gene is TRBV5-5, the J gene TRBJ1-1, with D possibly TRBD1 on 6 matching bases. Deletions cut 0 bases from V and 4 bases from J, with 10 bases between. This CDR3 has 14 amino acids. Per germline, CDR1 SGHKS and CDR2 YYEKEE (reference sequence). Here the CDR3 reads CASSLVGHPTEAFF. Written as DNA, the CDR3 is TGTGCCAGCAGCTTGGTGGGACATCCCACTGAAGCTTTCTTT.

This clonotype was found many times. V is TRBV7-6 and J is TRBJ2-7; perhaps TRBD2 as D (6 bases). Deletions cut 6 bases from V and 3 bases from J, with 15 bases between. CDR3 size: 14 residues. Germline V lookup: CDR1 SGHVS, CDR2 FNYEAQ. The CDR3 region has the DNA TGTGCCAGCAGGCAATCGGCGGGGTACTACGAGCAGTACTTC. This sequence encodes CASRQSAGYYEQYF.

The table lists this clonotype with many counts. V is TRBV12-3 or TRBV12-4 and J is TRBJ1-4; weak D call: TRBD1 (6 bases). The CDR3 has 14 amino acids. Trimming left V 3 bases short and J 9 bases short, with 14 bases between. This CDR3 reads CASSFAGAGKKLFF. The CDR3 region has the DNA TGTGCCAGCAGTTTCGCGGGGGCGGGCAAAAAACTGTTTTTT.

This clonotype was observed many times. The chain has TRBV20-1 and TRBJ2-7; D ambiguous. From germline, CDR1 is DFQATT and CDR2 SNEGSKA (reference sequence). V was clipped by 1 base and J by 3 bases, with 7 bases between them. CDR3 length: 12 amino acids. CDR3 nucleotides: TGCAGTGCTAGAGTCTCGGGCTACGAGCAGTACTTC. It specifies CSARVSGYEQYF.

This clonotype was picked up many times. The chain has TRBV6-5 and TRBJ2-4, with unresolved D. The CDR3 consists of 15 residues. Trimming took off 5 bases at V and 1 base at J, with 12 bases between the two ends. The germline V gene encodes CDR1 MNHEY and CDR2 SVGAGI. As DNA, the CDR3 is TGTGCCAGCAGTAAATCCGCCCCGGCCAAAAACATTCAGTACTTC. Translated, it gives CASSKSAPAKNIQYF.